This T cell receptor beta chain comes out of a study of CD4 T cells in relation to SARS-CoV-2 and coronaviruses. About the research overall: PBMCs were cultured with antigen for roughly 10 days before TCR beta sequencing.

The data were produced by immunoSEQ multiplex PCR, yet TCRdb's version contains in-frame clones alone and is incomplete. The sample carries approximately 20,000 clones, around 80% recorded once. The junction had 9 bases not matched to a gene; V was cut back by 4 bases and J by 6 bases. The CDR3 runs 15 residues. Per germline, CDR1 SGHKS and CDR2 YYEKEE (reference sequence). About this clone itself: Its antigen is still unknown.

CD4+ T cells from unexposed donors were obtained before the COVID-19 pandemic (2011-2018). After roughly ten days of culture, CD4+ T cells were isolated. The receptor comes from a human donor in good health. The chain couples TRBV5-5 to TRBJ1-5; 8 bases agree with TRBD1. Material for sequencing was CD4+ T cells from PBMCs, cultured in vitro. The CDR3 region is CASSGGQGPGQPQHF. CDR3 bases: TGTGCCAGCAGCGGCGGACAGGGCCCAGGTCAGCCCCAGCATTTT.